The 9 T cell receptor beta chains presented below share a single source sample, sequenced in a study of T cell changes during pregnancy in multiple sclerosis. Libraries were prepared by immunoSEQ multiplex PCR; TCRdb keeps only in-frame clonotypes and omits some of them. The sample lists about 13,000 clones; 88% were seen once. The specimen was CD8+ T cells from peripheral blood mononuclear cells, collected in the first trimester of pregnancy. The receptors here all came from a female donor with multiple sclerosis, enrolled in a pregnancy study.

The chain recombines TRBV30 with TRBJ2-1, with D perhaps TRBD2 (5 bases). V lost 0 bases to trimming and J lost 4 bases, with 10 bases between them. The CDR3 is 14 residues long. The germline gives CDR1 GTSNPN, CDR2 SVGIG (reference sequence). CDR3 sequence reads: CAWSVGLEYNEQFF. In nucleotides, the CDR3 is TGTGCCTGGAGTGTAGGACTTGAGTACAATGAGCAGTTCTTC.

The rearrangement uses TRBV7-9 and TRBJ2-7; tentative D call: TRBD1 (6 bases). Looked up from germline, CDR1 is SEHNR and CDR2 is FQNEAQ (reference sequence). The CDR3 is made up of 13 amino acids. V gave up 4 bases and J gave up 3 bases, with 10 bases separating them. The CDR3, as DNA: TGTGCCAGCAGCTCGGGACACAGCTACGAGCAGTACTTC. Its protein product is CASSSGHSYEQYF.

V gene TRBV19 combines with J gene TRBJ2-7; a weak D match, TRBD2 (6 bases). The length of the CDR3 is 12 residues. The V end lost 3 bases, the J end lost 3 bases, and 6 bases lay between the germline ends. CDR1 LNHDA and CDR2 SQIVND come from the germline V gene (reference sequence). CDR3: CASSMRGYEQYF. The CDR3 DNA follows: TGTGCCAGTAGTATGCGGGGCTACGAGCAGTACTTC.

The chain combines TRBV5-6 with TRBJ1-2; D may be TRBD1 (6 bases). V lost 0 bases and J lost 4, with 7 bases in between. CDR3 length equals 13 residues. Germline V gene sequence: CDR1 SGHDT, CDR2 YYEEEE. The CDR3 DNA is TGTGCCAGCAGCTTGGACAGGGTCTATGGCTACACCTTC. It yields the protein CASSLDRVYGYTF.

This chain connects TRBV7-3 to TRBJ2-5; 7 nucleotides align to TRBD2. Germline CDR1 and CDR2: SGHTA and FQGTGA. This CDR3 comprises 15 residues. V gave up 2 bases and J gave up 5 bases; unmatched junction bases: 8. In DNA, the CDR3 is TGTGCCAGCAGCTTAGCGGGGACGGGGGGTGAGACCCAGTACTTC. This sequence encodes CASSLAGTGGETQYF.

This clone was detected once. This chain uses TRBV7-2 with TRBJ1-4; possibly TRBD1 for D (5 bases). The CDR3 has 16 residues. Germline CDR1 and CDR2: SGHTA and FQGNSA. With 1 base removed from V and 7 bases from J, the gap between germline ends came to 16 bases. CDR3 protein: CASSLDILGGGEKLFF. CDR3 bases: TGTGCCAGCAGCTTAGACATACTCGGGGGGGGTGAAAAACTGTTTTTT.

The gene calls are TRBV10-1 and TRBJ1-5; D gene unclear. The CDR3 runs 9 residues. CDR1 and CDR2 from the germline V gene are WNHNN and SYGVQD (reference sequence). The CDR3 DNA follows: TGCGCAGCCCCCGTGGCCCAGCATTTT. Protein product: CAAPVAQHF.

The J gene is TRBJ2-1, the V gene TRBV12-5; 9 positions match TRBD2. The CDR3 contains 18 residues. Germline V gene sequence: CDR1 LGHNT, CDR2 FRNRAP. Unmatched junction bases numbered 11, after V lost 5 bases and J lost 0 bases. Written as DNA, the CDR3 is TGTGCTAGTGGTCCACCCACTAGCGGGCGAAGCTCCTACAATGAGCAGTTCTTC. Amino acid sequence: CASGPPTSGRSSYNEQFF.

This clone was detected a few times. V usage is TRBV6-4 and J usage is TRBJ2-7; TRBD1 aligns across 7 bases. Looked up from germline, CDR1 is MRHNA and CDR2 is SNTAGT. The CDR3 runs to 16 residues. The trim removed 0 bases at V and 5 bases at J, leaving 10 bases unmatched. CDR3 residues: CASSDSPMDRSHEQYF. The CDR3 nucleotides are TGTGCCAGCAGTGACTCTCCCATGGACAGGAGCCACGAGCAGTACTTC.